These T cell receptor beta chains were read from a single sample in a study of T cells after somatic rescue of genetic block. Here immunoSEQ multiplex PCR was the method, and the copy in TCRdb shows in-frame clones only, minus some. The sample has 110,000 or so clones, 75% to 95% seen once. The sample was peripheral blood mononuclear cells (PBMCs). The source of these receptors is a woman aged 18-29 years. Both conserved end residues are part of each CDR3. The D gene is left open where the match is weak. Only some rows state a clone size, as once, few, many or a class for expanded clones.

size,J,V,D,length,DNA,CDR3
NA,TRBJ2-5,TRBV5-5,TRBD1,13,TGTGCCAGCAGCGGGACAGGGAAAGAGACCCAGTACTTC,CASSGTGKETQYF
NA,TRBJ1-4,TRBV6-1,NA,17,TGTGCCAGCAGTGCCCGAGGACCAGGGACAACTAATGAAAAACTGTTTTTT,CASSARGPGTTNEKLFF
NA,TRBJ2-7,TRBV27,NA,12,TGTGCCAGCAGTTTACTGGGAGGCGAGCAGTACTTC,CASSLLGGEQYF
NA,TRBJ2-7,TRBV11-1,NA,15,TGTGCCAGCAGCTCAACCCGGGGTGGTAACTACGAGCAGTACTTC,CASSSTRGGNYEQYF
NA,TRBJ2-3,TRBV29-1,NA,13,TGCAGCGCCGCCGGGACTACAGGGGATACGCAGTATTTT,CSAAGTTGDTQYF
NA,TRBJ2-5,TRBV28,NA,14,TGTGCCTGCGAAGAGGGGACACTCCAAGAGACCCAGTACTTC,CACEEGTLQETQYF
NA,TRBJ2-3,TRBV4-1,NA,15,TGCGCCAGCAGCCAAGAGGGGGTGCACACAGATACGCAGTATTTT,CASSQEGVHTDTQYF
NA,TRBJ2-1,TRBV5-1,NA,12,TGCGCCAGCAGGGGGTCGGGGGATGAGCAGTTCTTC,CASRGSGDEQFF
NA,TRBJ1-6,TRBV9,NA,17,TGTGCCAGCAGCGTCAAGCCCTACAGCTCTAATAATTCACCCCTCCACTTT,CASSVKPYSSNNSPLHF
few,TRBJ2-5,TRBV13,NA,13,TGTGCCAGCAGCTTAGAAGGGGAAGAGACCCAGTACTTC,CASSLEGEETQYF
NA,TRBJ2-1,TRBV7-2,TRBD2,16,TGTGCCAGCAGCTATATAGCGGGGCTGTCCTACAATGAGCAGTTCTTC,CASSYIAGLSYNEQFF
NA,TRBJ2-1,TRBV18,NA,16,TGTGCCAGCCACCTTCGAGGGATAATCGCCCACAATGAGCAGTTCTTC,CASHLRGIIAHNEQFF
NA,TRBJ2-1,TRBV29-1,NA,12,TGCAGCGTTAAAAATGCCCGGGGCGAGCAGTTCTTC,CSVKNARGEQFF
NA,TRBJ2-1,TRBV9,TRBD1,14,TGTGCCAGCAGCCCGGGACAGGGGGCACGGGAGCAGTTCTTC,CASSPGQGAREQFF
NA,TRBJ2-1,TRBV7-2,NA,12,TGTGCCAGCAGCTTAAGGCGGAATGAGCAGTTCTTC,CASSLRRNEQFF
NA,TRBJ2-3,TRBV2,NA,12,TGTGCCAGCAGTGAAAGAGGTTCGTGGACATATTTT,CASSERGSWTYF
NA,TRBJ2-3,TRBV29-1,NA,13,TGCAGCGTAGGCCTCCGTGGGACAGATACGCAGTATTTT,CSVGLRGTDTQYF
NA,TRBJ1-6,TRBV19,TRBD1,16,TGTGCCAGTAGCCCTCGGGGCTCCAGGGGGCATTCACCCCTCCACTTT,CASSPRGSRGHSPLHF
NA,TRBJ1-1,TRBV6-1,NA,15,TGTGCCAGCAGTGAAGTAGGAGCTATGAACACTGAAGCTTTCTTT,CASSEVGAMNTEAFF
NA,TRBJ2-6,TRBV18,TRBD1,17,TGTGCCAGCTCACCACAGGGGGCTGCGTCTGGGGCCAACGTCCTGACTTTC,CASSPQGAASGANVLTF
NA,TRBJ1-3,TRBV6-1,NA,17,TGTGCCAGCAGTGAAGCGCTTAACAGGAGATTTGGAAACACCATATATTTT,CASSEALNRRFGNTIYF
NA,TRBJ1-4,TRBV6-5,TRBD1,16,TGTGCCAGCAGTTACTCCTACAGGGGGCAACGAGAAAAACTGTTTTTT,CASSYSYRGQREKLFF
few,TRBJ2-5,TRBV6-6,TRBD2,15,TGTGCCAGCAGTGAGACTAGCGGGGCCTCAGAGACCCAGTACTTC,CASSETSGASETQYF
NA,TRBJ1-1,TRBV11-3,NA,13,TGTGCCAGCAGCTTAGACAGCTACACTGAAGCTTTCTTT,CASSLDSYTEAFF
NA,TRBJ2-4,TRBV5-5,TRBD2,13,TGTGCCAGCAGAAAACTAGCGGCTGGGATTCAGTACTTC,CASRKLAAGIQYF
NA,TRBJ1-4,TRBV29-1,NA,10,TGCAGCGTTACAAGGGGGAAACTGTTTTTT,CSVTRGKLFF